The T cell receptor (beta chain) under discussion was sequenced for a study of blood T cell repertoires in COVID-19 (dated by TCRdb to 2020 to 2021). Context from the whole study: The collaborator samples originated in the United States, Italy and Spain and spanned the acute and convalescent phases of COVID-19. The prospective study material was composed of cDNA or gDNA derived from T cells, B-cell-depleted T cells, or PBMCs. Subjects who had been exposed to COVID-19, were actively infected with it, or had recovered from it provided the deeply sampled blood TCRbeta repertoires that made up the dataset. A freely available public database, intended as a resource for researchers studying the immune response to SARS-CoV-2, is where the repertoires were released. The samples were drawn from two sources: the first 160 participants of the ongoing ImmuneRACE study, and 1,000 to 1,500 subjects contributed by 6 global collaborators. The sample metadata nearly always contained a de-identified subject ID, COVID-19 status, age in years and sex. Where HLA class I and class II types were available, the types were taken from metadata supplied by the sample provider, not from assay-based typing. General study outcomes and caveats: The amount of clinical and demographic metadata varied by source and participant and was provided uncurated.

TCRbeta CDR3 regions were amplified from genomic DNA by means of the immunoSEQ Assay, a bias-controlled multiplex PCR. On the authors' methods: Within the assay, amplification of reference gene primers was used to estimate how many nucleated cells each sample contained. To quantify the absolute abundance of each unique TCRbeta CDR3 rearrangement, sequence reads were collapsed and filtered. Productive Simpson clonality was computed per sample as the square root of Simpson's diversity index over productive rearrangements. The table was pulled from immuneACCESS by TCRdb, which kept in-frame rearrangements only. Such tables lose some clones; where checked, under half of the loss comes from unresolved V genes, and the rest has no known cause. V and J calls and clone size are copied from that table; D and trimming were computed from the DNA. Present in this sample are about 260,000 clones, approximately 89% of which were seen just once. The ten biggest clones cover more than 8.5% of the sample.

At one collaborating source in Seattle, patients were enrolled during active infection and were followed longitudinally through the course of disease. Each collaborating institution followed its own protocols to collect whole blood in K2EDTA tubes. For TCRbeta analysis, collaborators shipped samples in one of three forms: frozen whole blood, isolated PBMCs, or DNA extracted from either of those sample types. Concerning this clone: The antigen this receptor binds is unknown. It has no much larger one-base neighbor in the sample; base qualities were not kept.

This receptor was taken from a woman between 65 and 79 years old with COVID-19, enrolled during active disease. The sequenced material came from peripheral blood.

The nucleotide sequence reads as follows: TGTGCCAGCAGCTCCTTTAAGCGGGAAGGGGAGACCCAGTACTTC. This gives the protein CASSSFKREGETQYF. This chain joins TRBV7-8 to TRBJ2-5; 7 central nucleotides agree with TRBD2. The CDR3 measures 15 amino acids from cysteine to phenylalanine. Only the CDR3 DNA stays, 45 bases, in frame from base 1. The germline V gene supplies CDR1 SGHVS and CDR2 FQNEAQ. At the junction V is shortened by 4 bases and J by 5 bases; bases outside the gene matches: 10.